This record concerns one T cell receptor beta chain sequence. CDR1 and CDR2 (germline): SSHAT, FNYEAQ (reference sequence). The V end was cut by 5 bases, the J end by 5 bases, with 10 bases between. The CDR3 spans 13 residues. This entry comes from a study of graft-versus-host responses after intestinal transplantation. TCRdb's table, derived via immunoSEQ multiplex PCR, lists solely in-frame clones and lacks some. The table includes tens of thousands of clones, about 94% detected once. The receptor comes from a human patient who received an intestinal transplant, so some T cells may come from the graft donor. The chain uses TRBV7-7 and TRBJ2-1; maybe TRBD1 (5 bases). The source was PBMCs, collected around 350 days after intestinal transplant. Here the CDR3 DNA reads TGTGCCAGCAGCCCATGGGGCGACAATGAGCAGTTCTTC. Amino acid sequence: CASSPWGDNEQFF.